Presented here are 20 T cell receptor beta chains from one specimen sequenced in a study of response to subunit inactivated influenza vaccine. Via MiXCR, TCRdb re-called the RT-PCR reads, giving one row per CDR3 protein. Of about 650,000 distinct CDR3 sequences listed, roughly 14% are singletons. The specimen was PBMCs from blood, collected roughly 13 days after vaccination. The receptor set was obtained from a man aged 50 to 59 who received an inactivated influenza vaccine.

This rearrangement joins TRBV30 to TRBJ1-2, with D unclear. Between the trimmed V and J ends, which lost 0 bases and 2 bases, there was a span of 7 bases. Per germline, CDR1 GTSNPN and CDR2 SVGIG (reference sequence). The CDR3 sequence is 13 residues long. CDR3 loop: CAWSVDGNYGYTF. CDR3 bases: TGTGCCTGGAGTGTCGACGGCAACTATGGCTACACCTTC.

The genes are TRBV5-1 and TRBJ2-3; perhaps TRBD2 as D (6 bases). Trimming stripped 0 bases from V and 4 bases from J, with 9 bases between. Looked up from germline, CDR1 is SGHRS and CDR2 is YFSETQ. The CDR3 has 14 amino acids. The chain's CDR3 is CASSLVGRADTQYF. CDR3 sequence (DNA): TGCGCCAGCAGCTTGGTCGGGAGAGCAGATACGCAGTATTTT.

This clonotype was found a few times. For the CDR3, the DNA is TGCAGCGTCCAGGGCAGGGCTTTCCAAGAGACCCAGTACTTC. Protein product: CSVQGRAFQETQYF. The chain has TRBV29-1 and TRBJ2-5, with TRBD1 as a possible D gene (5 bases). V lost 6 bases, J lost 1 base, and 15 bases lay in between. The CDR3 spans 14 residues. From germline, CDR1 is SQVTM and CDR2 ANQGSEA.

V gene TRBV6-1 combines with J gene TRBJ2-7; D gene uncertain. The germline V gene encodes CDR1 MNHNS and CDR2 SASEGT. Trimming took off 5 bases at V and 3 bases at J, with 14 bases between the two ends. This CDR3 comprises 14 residues. CDR3 DNA: TGTGCCAGCAGTATAATGGGCGGATACTACGAGCAGTACTTC. This encodes CASSIMGGYYEQYF.

The chain links TRBV10-3 to TRBJ1-1, with 7 positions matching TRBD1. The V segment lost 6 bases and the J segment 4 bases; nucleotides outside the gene matches: 5. The V gene's germline CDR1 is ENHRY and CDR2 SYGVKD. This CDR3 has 13 amino acids. CDR3 amino acids: CAISLTGSTEAFF. Written as DNA, the CDR3 is TGTGCCATCAGCCTGACAGGGTCCACTGAAGCTTTCTTT.

There are a few counts of this clonotype. The CDR3 spells CATRSSYTGELFF. In nucleotides, the CDR3 is TGTGCCACCCGGAGCAGTTACACCGGGGAGCTGTTTTTT. This rearrangement joins TRBV2 to TRBJ2-2; D unresolved. Germline V gene data show CDR1 as SNHLY and CDR2 as FYNNEI. The CDR3 sequence is 13 residues long. The ends were cut back, 10 bases at V and 3 bases at J, with 12 bases in the middle.

V usage is TRBV5-1 and J usage is TRBJ2-1; 10 bases align to TRBD2. The germline CDR1 and CDR2 sequences are SGHRS and YFSETQ. V gave up 2 bases and J gave up 3 bases; unmatched junction bases: 5. This CDR3 has 16 residues. The CDR3 reads CASSLPTSGDYNEQFF. The CDR3 bases are TGCGCCAGCAGCTTACCAACTAGCGGGGACTACAATGAGCAGTTCTTC.

This clonotype was detected a few times. The chain joins TRBV29-1 to TRBJ2-5; D not resolved. The V gene lost 4 bases and the J gene lost 5 bases, with 8 bases spanning the gap. The length of the CDR3 is 11 residues. Looked up from germline, CDR1 is SQVTM and CDR2 is ANQGSEA. The CDR3 DNA reads as TGCAGCGTTGCCCTCCGGGAGACCCAGTACTTC. Amino acids: CSVALRETQYF.

This clonotype has only a few counts. V usage is TRBV4-2 and J usage is TRBJ2-1; 7 nucleotides match TRBD2. The CDR3 is 15 residues long. The V segment lost 4 bases and the J segment 7 bases; nucleotides outside the gene matches: 10. Germline CDR1 reads LGHNA; CDR2 reads YNFKEQ. CDR3 in DNA: TGTGCCAGCAGCCCCCTAGCGGAGAGAGGGAATGAGCAGTTCTTC. Protein product: CASSPLAERGNEQFF.

This clonotype was recorded a few times. This chain joins TRBV24-1 and TRBJ2-2; a possible D gene is TRBD1 (6 bases). The V end was cut by 8 bases, the J end by 0 bases, with 9 bases between. The CDR3 has 14 amino acids. CDR1 and CDR2 (germline): KGHDR, SFDVKD. CDR3 residues: CATKGTPNTGELFF. CDR3 DNA: TGTGCCACCAAGGGGACACCGAACACCGGGGAGCTGTTTTTT.

In this sample, this clonotype turned up a few times. The chain links TRBV6-1 to TRBJ2-1; TRBD2 aligns across 9 bases. CDR1 and CDR2 (germline): MNHNS, SASEGT. The CDR3 loop spans 14 amino acids. Trimming at V came to 7 bases and at J to 5 bases, leaving 6 bases not matched to a gene. CDR3 nucleotide sequence: TGTGCCAGCATCGAGGCGGGAGGGAACAATGAGCAGTTCTTC. Translating it yields CASIEAGGNNEQFF.

The chain combines TRBV20-1 with TRBJ1-2; no definite D call. The CDR3 loop spans 13 amino acids. The V and J ends lost 6 bases and 0 bases respectively, with 11 bases between them. Germline V lookup: CDR1 DFQATT, CDR2 SNEGSKA (reference sequence). Written as DNA, the CDR3 is TGCAGTGCCCGAACACCGGCTAACTATGGCTACACCTTC. This sequence encodes CSARTPANYGYTF.

This clonotype came up a few times. This chain joins TRBV5-4 and TRBJ2-1; 13 bases line up with TRBD2. The CDR3 has 19 residues. CDR1 is SGHNT and CDR2 is YYREEE in the germline V gene (reference sequence). Losses at the gene ends were 4 bases for V and 0 bases for J; bases not matched to a gene: 10. This CDR3 is CASSLELAGGPSSYNEQFF. The CDR3 region has the DNA TGTGCCAGCAGCCTGGAACTAGCGGGGGGGCCGAGCTCCTACAATGAGCAGTTCTTC.

This chain links TRBV20-1 with TRBJ2-1; D is uncertain. The CDR3 runs to 16 residues. In germline, CDR1 is DFQATT, CDR2 SNEGSKA (reference sequence). Between the trimmed V and J ends, which lost 2 bases and 0 bases, there was a span of 14 bases. The DNA of the CDR3 is TGCAGTGCTAGAAAAGAGTTTTCAAGCTCCTACAATGAGCAGTTCTTC. This codes for CSARKEFSSSYNEQFF.

A few counts support this clonotype. In DNA, the CDR3 is TGTGCCAGCAGCTTGGACAGAACTATAGCCAAAAACATTCAGTACTTC. Protein sequence: CASSLDRTIAKNIQYF. The rearrangement uses TRBV7-2 and TRBJ2-4, with D possibly matching TRBD1 (6 bases). V lost 3 bases and J 0 bases, leaving 12 bases between the germline ends. CDR1 SGHTA and CDR2 FQGNSA come from the germline V gene. The CDR3 covers 16 residues.

The chain carries TRBV2 and TRBJ1-2, with TRBD1 as a possible D gene (5 bases). This CDR3 spans 15 amino acids. Germline CDR1 and CDR2: SNHLY and FYNNEI. V was trimmed by 0 bases and J by 4 bases, leaving 12 bases between them. This CDR3 reads CASSEAGAEAYGYTF. CDR3 bases: TGTGCCAGCAGTGAAGCTGGGGCCGAGGCCTATGGCTACACCTTC.

As concerns this clonotype: Since a much larger clone is just one base distant, this may be a read error. This chain joins TRBV12-3 or TRBV12-4 and TRBJ2-7; TRBD1 matches 7 bases. The CDR3 runs to 12 residues. CDR3 in amino acids: CSSSYHRGEQYF. The CDR3 coding sequence is TGTTCCAGCAGCTACCACAGGGGTGAGCAGTACTTC.

The gene calls are TRBV12-3 or TRBV12-4 and TRBJ1-2; D is perhaps TRBD1 (6 bases). CDR3 size: 13 residues. Trimming took 5 bases from V and 7 from J, leaving 14 bases between them. DNA for the CDR3: TGTGCCAGCAGTCCCCCAGGGGCTAGTGGCTACACCTTC. This encodes CASSPPGASGYTF.

This clonotype has more than one count but fewer than ten. CDR3 protein: CASSQVGRTEEQETQYF. DNA for the CDR3: TGTGCCAGCAGCCAAGTTGGCAGGACCGAAGAACAAGAGACCCAGTACTTC. The chain has TRBV4-2 and TRBJ2-5; the D is unclear. Germline-derived CDR1 and CDR2 are LGHNA and YNFKEQ. V was pared by 1 base and J by 2 bases, with 17 bases between. This CDR3 spans 17 amino acids.

The chain joins TRBV20-1 to TRBJ2-7, with 8 bases matching TRBD2. Germline trimming cut 0 bases from V and 4 bases from J; bases unmatched to any gene: 8. In germline, CDR1 is DFQATT, CDR2 SNEGSKA (reference sequence). The CDR3 has 15 amino acids. The CDR3 sequence: CSARDQPGGLYEQYF. The DNA for the CDR3 is TGCAGTGCTAGAGACCAACCGGGGGGGTTGTACGAGCAGTACTTC.